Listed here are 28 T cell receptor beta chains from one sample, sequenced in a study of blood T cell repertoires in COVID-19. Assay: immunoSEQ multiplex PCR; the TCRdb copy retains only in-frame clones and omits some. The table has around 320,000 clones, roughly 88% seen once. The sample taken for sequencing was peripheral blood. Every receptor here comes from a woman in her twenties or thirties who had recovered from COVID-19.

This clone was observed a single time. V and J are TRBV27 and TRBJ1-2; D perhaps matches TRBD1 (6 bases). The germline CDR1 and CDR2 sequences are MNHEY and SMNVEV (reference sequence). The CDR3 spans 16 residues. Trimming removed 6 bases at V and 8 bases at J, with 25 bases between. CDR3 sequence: CASSRAGTGSGRGYTF. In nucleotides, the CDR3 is TGTGCCAGCAGCCGTGCCGGCACAGGGAGCGGACGAGGCTACACCTTC.

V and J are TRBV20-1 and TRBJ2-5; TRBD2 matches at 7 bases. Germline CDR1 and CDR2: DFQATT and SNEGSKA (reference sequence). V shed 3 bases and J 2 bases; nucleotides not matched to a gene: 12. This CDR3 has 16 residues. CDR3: CSASPGKRGTQETQYF. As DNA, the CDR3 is TGCAGTGCTAGTCCCGGAAAGCGGGGCACTCAAGAGACCCAGTACTTC.

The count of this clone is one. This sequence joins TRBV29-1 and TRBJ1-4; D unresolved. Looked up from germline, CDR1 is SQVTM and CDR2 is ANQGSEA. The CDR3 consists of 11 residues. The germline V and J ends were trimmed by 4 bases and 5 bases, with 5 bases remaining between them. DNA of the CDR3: TGCAGCGTTGCACAGAATGAAAAACTGTTTTTT. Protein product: CSVAQNEKLFF. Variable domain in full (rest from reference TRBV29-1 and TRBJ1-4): SAVISQKPSRDICQRGTSLTIQCQVDSQVTMMFWYRQQPGQSLTLIATANQGSEATYESGFVIDKFPISRPNLTFSTLTVSNMSPEDSSIYLCSVAQNEKLFFGSGTQLSVL.

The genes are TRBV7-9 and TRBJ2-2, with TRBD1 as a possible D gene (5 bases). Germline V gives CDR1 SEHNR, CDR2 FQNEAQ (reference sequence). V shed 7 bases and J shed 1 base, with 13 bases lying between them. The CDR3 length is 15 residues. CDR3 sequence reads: CASTVGAVNTGELFF. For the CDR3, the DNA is TGTGCCAGCACTGTAGGGGCTGTGAACACCGGGGAGCTGTTTTTT.

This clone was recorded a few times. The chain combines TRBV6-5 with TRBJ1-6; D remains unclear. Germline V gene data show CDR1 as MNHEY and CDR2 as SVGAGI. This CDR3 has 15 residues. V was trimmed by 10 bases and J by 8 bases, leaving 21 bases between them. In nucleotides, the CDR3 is TGTGCCACCTGTCGGGGTCCCCGTCGGGATTCACCCCTCCACTTT. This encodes CATCRGPRRDSPLHF.

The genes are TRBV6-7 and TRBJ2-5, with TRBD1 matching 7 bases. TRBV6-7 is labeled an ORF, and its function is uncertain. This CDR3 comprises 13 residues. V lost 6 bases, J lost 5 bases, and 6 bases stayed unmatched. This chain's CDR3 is CASSYTGEETQYF. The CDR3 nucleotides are TGTGCCAGCAGCTATACAGGGGAGGAGACCCAGTACTTC.

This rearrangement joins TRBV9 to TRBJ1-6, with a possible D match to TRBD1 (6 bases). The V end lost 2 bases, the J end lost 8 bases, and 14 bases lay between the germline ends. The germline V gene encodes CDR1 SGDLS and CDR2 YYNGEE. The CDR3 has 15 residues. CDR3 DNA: TGTGCCAGCAGCGTTATGGGACAAGGGGATTCACCCCTCCACTTT. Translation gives CASSVMGQGDSPLHF.

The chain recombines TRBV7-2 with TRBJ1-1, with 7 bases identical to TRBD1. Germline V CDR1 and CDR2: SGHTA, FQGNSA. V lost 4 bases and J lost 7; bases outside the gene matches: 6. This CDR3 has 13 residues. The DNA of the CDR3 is TGTGCCAGCAGCTCCTTACAGGGGAATGAAGCTTTCTTT. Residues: CASSSLQGNEAFF.

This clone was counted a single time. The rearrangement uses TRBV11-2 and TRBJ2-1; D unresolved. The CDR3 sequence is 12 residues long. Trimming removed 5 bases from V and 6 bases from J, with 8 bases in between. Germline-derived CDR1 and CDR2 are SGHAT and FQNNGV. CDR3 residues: CASSKRGNEQFF. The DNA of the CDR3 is TGTGCCAGCAGCAAGCGCGGCAATGAGCAGTTCTTC.

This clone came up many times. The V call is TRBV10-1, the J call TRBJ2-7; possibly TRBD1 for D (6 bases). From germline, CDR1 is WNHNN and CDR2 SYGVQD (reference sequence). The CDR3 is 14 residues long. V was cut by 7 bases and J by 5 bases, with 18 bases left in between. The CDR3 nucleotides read TGCGCCAGCAAAACTACAGGGACCCACGACGAGCAGTACTTC. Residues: CASKTTGTHDEQYF.

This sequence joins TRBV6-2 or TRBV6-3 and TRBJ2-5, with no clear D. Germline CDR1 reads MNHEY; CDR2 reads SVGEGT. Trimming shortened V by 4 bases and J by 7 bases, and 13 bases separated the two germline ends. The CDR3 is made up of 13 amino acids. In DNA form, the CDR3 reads TGTGCCAGCAGTTTGCCCGGGTCTTCGACCCAGTACTTC. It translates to CASSLPGSSTQYF.

CDR3 DNA: TGTGCCAGCAGTCACGGACTAGCCGTTTACAATGAGCAGTTCTTC. It specifies CASSHGLAVYNEQFF. The chain employs TRBV6-2 or TRBV6-3 and TRBJ2-1; TRBD2 aligns across 8 bases. This CDR3 has 15 residues. Losses at the gene ends were 5 bases for V and 4 bases for J; bases not matched to a gene: 7. CDR1 and CDR2 from the germline V gene are MNHEY and SVGEGT.

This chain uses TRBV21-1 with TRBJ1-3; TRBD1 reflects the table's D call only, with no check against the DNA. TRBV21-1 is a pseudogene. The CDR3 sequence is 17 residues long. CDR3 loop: CASSPPGQGNSGNTIYF. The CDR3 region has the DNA TGTGCCAGCAGCCCTCCGGGACAGGGGAACTCTGGAAACACCATATATTTT.

CDR3 DNA: TGTGCCAGCAAAGTCGGGGGGGACAACACCGGGGAGCTGTTTTTT. Its protein product is CASKVGGDNTGELFF. This chain uses TRBV28 with TRBJ2-2; 8 nucleotides line up with TRBD2. The junction had 6 bases not matched to a gene; V was cut back by 7 bases and J by 2 bases. Germline assignment: CDR1 MDHEN and CDR2 SYDVKM. CDR3 size: 15 residues.

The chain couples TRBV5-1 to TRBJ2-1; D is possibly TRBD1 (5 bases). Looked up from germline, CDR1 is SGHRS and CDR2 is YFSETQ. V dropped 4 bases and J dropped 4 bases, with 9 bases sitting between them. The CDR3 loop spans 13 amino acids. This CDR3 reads CASSHDSYNEQFF. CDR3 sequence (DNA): TGCGCCAGCAGCCACGACAGTTACAATGAGCAGTTCTTC.

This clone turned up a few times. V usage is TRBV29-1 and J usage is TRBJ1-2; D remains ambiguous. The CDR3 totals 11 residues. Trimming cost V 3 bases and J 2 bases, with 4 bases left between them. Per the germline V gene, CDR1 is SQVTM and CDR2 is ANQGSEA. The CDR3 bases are TGCAGCGTTGACCAGAACTATGGCTACACCTTC. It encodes CSVDQNYGYTF.

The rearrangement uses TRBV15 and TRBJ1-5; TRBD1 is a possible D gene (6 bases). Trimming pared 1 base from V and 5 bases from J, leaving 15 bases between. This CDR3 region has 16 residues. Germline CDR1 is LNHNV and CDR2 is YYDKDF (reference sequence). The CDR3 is CATSRVRQATDQPQHF. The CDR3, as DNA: TGTGCCACCAGCAGAGTACGACAGGCCACGGATCAGCCCCAGCATTTT.

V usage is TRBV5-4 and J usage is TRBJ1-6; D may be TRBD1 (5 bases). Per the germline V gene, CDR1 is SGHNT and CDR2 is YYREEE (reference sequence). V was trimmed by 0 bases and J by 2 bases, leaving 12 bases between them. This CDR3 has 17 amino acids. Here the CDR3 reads CASSLGTGEPYNSPLHF. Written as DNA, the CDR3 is TGTGCCAGCAGCTTGGGAACGGGGGAACCCTATAATTCACCCCTCCACTTT.

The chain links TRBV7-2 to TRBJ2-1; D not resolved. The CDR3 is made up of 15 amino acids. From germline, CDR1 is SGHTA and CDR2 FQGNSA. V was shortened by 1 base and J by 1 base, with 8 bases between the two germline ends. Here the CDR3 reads CASSLGQASYNEQFF. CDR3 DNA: TGTGCCAGCAGCTTAGGGCAGGCATCCTACAATGAGCAGTTCTTC.

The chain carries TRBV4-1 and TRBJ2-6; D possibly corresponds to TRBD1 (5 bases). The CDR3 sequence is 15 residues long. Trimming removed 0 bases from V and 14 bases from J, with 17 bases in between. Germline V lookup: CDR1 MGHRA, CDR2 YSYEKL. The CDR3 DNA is TGCGCCAGCAGCCAAGAAGGTAGACGACCAGGGATCCTGACTTTC. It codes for CASSQEGRRPGILTF.

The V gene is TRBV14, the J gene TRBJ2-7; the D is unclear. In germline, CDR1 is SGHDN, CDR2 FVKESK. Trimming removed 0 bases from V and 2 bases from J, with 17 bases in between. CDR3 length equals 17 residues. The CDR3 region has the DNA TGTGCCAGCAGCCAAGAAGCGATGATAGCAGCAGCCTACGAGCAGTACTTC. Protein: CASSQEAMIAAAYEQYF.

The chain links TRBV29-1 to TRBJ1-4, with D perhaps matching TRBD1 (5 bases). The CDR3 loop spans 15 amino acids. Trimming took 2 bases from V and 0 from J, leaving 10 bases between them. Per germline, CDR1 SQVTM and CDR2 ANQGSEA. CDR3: CSVESGRATNEKLFF. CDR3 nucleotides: TGCAGCGTTGAATCAGGGCGCGCAACTAATGAAAAACTGTTTTTT.

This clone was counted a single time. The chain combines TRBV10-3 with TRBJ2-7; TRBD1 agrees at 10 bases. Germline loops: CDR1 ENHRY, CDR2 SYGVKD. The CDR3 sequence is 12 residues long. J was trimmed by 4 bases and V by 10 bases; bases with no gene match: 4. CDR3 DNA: TGTGCCACAGGGGACAGGGGTTACGAGCAGTACTTC. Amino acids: CATGDRGYEQYF.

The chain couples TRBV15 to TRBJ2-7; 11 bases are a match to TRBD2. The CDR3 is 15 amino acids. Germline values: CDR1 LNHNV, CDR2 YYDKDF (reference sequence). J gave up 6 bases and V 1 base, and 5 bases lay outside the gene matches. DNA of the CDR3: TGTGCCACCAGCAGAGTTTCGACTAGCGGGGTCGAGCAGTACTTC. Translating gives CATSRVSTSGVEQYF. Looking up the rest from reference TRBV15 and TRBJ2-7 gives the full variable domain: DAMVIQNPRYQVTQFGKPVTLSCSQTLNHNVMYWYQQKSSQAPKLLFHYYDKDFNNEADTPDNFQSRRPNTSFCFLDIRSPGLGDTAMYLCATSRVSTSGVEQYFGPGTRLTVT.

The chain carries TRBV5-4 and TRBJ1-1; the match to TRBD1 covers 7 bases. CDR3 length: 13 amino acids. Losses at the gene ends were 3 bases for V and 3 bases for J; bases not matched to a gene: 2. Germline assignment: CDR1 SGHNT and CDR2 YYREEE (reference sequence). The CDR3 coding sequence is TGTGCCAGCAGCTCAGACAGGGACACTGAAGCTTTCTTT. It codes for CASSSDRDTEAFF.

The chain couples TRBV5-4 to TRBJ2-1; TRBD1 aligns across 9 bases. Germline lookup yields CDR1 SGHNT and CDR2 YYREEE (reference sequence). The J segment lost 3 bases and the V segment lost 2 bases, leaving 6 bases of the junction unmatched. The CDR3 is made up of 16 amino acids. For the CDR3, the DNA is TGTGCCAGCAGCTTTAAACAGGGGGCCCGCTACAATGAGCAGTTCTTC. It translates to CASSFKQGARYNEQFF.

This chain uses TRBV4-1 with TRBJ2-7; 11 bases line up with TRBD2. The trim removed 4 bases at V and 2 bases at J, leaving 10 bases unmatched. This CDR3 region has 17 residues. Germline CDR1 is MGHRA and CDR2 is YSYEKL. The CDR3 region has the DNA TGCGCCAGCAGCCCCACCCCCGGACTAGCGGGTACCTACGAGCAGTACTTC. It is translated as CASSPTPGLAGTYEQYF.

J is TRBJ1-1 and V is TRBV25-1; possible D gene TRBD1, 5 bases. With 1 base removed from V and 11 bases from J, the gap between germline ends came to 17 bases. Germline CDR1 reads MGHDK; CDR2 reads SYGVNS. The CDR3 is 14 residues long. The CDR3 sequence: CASSESGRGGRAFF. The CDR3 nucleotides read TGTGCCAGCAGTGAATCTGGCCGGGGGGGAAGGGCTTTCTTT.